This T cell receptor (beta chain) was captured in a study of OX40 agonist ivuxolimab in advanced cancers. In the case of this clone: Its specificity is not known.

Findings and caveats of the study: Averaging showed that CD8+ T cells had more expanded clones than CD4+ did.

Clones were sequenced by immunoSEQ multiplex PCR, and TCRdb holds only the in-frame ones, with some missing. This sample has 41,000 or so clones; around four fifths occur once, and the top ten carry under 3.5%. The CDR3 runs 15 residues. The V gene lost 3 bases and the J gene lost 0 bases, with 11 bases spanning the gap. Germline values: CDR1 SGHVS, CDR2 FQNEAQ. Sequenced material: CD4+ or CD8+ T cells sorted from blood, taken in a trial of the OX40 agonist ivuxolimab. The TCR was taken from an adult with an advanced solid tumor such as melanoma, head and neck, liver or kidney cancer. The J gene is TRBJ1-1, the V gene TRBV7-8; possibly TRBD1 for D (5 bases). The CDR3, as DNA: TGTGCCAGCAGCTTCTCCGGGACGGTGAACACTGAAGCTTTCTTT. This gives the protein CASSFSGTVNTEAFF.